These 19 T cell receptor beta chains share one sample of origin, sequenced in a study of control samples from healthy donors and cancer patients. Sequenced by immunoSEQ multiplex PCR; TCRdb stores in-frame clones only, minus some. This table has 100,000 to 120,000 clones, approximately 80% appearing once. Material: blood. The receptors shown here come from a man younger than 35 in good health.

This clone was detected once. The V and J genes are TRBV5-1 and TRBJ1-6, with D hard to call. The CDR3 has 15 amino acids. The germline gives CDR1 SGHRS, CDR2 YFSETQ. V lost 1 base and J lost 9, with 14 bases in between. The CDR3 is CASSLITGDISPLHF. The CDR3 bases are TGCGCCAGCAGCTTGATTACCGGGGATATTTCACCCCTCCACTTT.

CDR3: CASSLKWGGELFF. The CDR3 DNA reads as TGTGCCAGCAGCTTAAAATGGGGCGGGGAGCTGTTTTTT. The gene calls are TRBV13 and TRBJ2-2; D is uncertain. Trimming cost V 2 bases and J 7 bases, with 8 bases left between them. There are 13 residues in the CDR3. Per germline, CDR1 PRHDT and CDR2 FYEKMQ (reference sequence).

This clone was detected a few times. This chain links TRBV11-3 with TRBJ1-1; D gene ambiguous. The CDR3 runs to 13 residues. Germline V gene sequence: CDR1 SGHNT, CDR2 YENEEA. Trimming pared 1 base from V and 0 bases from J, leaving 3 bases between. This chain's CDR3 is CASSLGMNTEAFF. In DNA, the CDR3 is TGTGCCAGCAGCTTAGGAATGAACACTGAAGCTTTCTTT.

The chain recombines TRBV19 with TRBJ1-1; 11 bases map to TRBD1. Germline values: CDR1 LNHDA, CDR2 SQIVND (reference sequence). The CDR3 is made up of 16 amino acids. Germline trimming cut 8 bases from V and 5 bases from J; bases unmatched to any gene: 13. CDR3 loop: CASARTGGLVGTEAFF. DNA for the CDR3: TGTGCCAGTGCAAGGACAGGGGGCTTGGTGGGGACTGAAGCTTTCTTT.

The V call is TRBV4-1, the J call TRBJ2-4; D perhaps matches TRBD2 (6 bases). V lost 4 bases to trimming and J lost 2 bases, with 15 bases between them. Germline V gives CDR1 MGHRA, CDR2 YSYEKL. The CDR3 runs 16 residues. The CDR3 DNA reads TGCGCCAGCAGCCCCTTGGGCGGGGAACCCAAAAACATTCAGTACTTC. Its translation is CASSPLGGEPKNIQYF.

The chain links TRBV6-5 to TRBJ2-2; D is unresolved. CDR3 length: 13 amino acids. The V end was cut by 2 bases, the J end by 5 bases, with 6 bases between. Germline CDR1 MNHEY, CDR2 SVGAGI. CDR3 protein: CASSYVVTGELFF. The DNA of the CDR3 is TGTGCCAGCAGTTACGTCGTGACCGGGGAGCTGTTTTTT.

The V and J genes are TRBV5-4 and TRBJ1-2; TRBD1 is a possible D gene (5 bases). The CDR3 contains 13 residues. V lost 4 bases and J 5 bases, leaving 12 bases between the germline ends. Per the germline V gene, CDR1 is SGHNT and CDR2 is YYREEE (reference sequence). The CDR3 region has the DNA TGTGCCAGCAGCCTGGGACGGATATATGGCTACACCTTC. Translated, it gives CASSLGRIYGYTF.

In DNA, the CDR3 is TGTGCCTGGAACCCGACAGCTCCGAACACTGAAGCTTTCTTT. Amino acids: CAWNPTAPNTEAFF. The V gene is TRBV30, the J gene TRBJ1-1; possible D gene TRBD1, 5 bases. Germline values: CDR1 GTSNPN, CDR2 SVGIG (reference sequence). Deletions cut 4 bases from V and 1 base from J, with 13 bases between. The CDR3 totals 14 residues.

The CDR3 region is CASSFRPSGVDEQFF. The CDR3 bases are TGTGCCAGCAGTTTTAGGCCTAGCGGGGTAGATGAGCAGTTCTTC. V gene TRBV28 combines with J gene TRBJ2-1; the match to TRBD2 covers 9 bases. This CDR3 is 15 amino acids long. Germline V gives CDR1 MDHEN, CDR2 SYDVKM. V trimming: 3 bases; J trimming: 8 bases; junction bases outside the gene matches: 8. The variable domain in full, completed from reference TRBV28 and TRBJ2-1, reads DVKVTQSSRYLVKRTGEKVFLECVQDMDHENMFWYRQDPGLGLRLIYFSYDVKMKEKGDIPEGYSVSREKKERFSLILESASTNQTSMYLCASSFRPSGVDEQFFGPGTRLTVL.

V is TRBV7-2 and J is TRBJ2-7; no reliable D call. V was shortened by 1 base and J by 4 bases, with 8 bases between the two germline ends. Germline V lookup: CDR1 SGHTA, CDR2 FQGNSA. This CDR3 spans 13 amino acids. The CDR3 DNA is TGTGCCAGCAGCTTAGAGTCAGGATACGAGCAGTACGTC. Translating gives CASSLESGYEQYV.

This sequence joins TRBV4-2 and TRBJ1-1; D call uncertain. The germline V gene has CDR1 LGHNA and CDR2 YNFKEQ. Trimming removed 0 bases at V and 9 bases at J, with 14 bases between. This CDR3 spans 14 amino acids. Here the CDR3 reads CASSQEGRAEKAFF. Written as DNA, the CDR3 is TGTGCCAGCAGCCAAGAAGGTAGAGCAGAGAAAGCTTTCTTT.

This clone was counted at least ten times. The rearrangement joins TRBV9 to TRBJ2-3, with a tentative D call TRBD2 (5 bases). Germline CDR1 and CDR2: SGDLS and YYNGEE. V gave up 6 bases and J gave up 7 bases, with 15 bases separating them. The CDR3 runs 13 residues. The CDR3 nucleotides are TGTGCCAGCAACTCATCGTCGGGGAATACGCAGTATTTT. It translates to CASNSSSGNTQYF.

The chain carries TRBV4-3 and TRBJ2-7; D might be TRBD1 (5 bases). Trimming shortened V by 0 bases and J by 5 bases, and 11 bases separated the two germline ends. The V gene's germline CDR1 is LGHNA and CDR2 YSLEER. There are 14 residues in the CDR3. The CDR3 coding sequence is TGCGCCAGCAGCCAAGATCGTCCCAGGGACGAGCAGTACTTC. Amino acid sequence: CASSQDRPRDEQYF.

This clone has just a few counts. The CDR3 bases are TGTGCCAGCAGTTTGGGGTGGGCGCAGGGCTACACCTTC. As protein: CASSLGWAQGYTF. This chain joins TRBV12-3 or TRBV12-4 and TRBJ1-2, with D uncertain. The CDR3 loop spans 13 amino acids. Trimming pared 3 bases from V and 8 bases from J, leaving 13 bases between.

Remarks on this clone: Other DNA sequences from this sample encode an identical CDR3 as well. The chain links TRBV24-1 to TRBJ2-3, with TRBD1 identical over 7 bases. Germline V gene sequence: CDR1 KGHDR, CDR2 SFDVKD. Unmatched junction bases numbered 7, after V lost 5 bases and J lost 0 bases. CDR3 length: 16 amino acids. This CDR3 is CATSGPTGASTDTQYF. The CDR3, as DNA: TGTGCCACCAGTGGTCCTACAGGGGCAAGCACAGATACGCAGTATTTT.

CDR3 sequence: CASSSRDPRGYGYTF. The CDR3 DNA reads TGTGCCAGCAGTTCGAGGGATCCGAGGGGCTATGGCTACACCTTC. This rearrangement joins TRBV28 to TRBJ1-2, with D possibly matching TRBD1 (5 bases). The germline CDR1 and CDR2 sequences are MDHEN and SYDVKM. CDR3 length: 15 amino acids. V was pared by 4 bases and J by 4 bases, with 16 bases between.

Only a few counts were recorded for this clone. J is TRBJ2-1 and V is TRBV11-2, with 8 bases aligning to TRBD2. Per germline, CDR1 SGHAT and CDR2 FQNNGV. The trim removed 6 bases at V and 1 base at J, leaving 5 bases unmatched. This CDR3 region has 15 residues. The CDR3 sequence is CASRRGDPSYNEQFF. CDR3 nucleotide sequence: TGTGCCAGCAGGCGGGGGGACCCTTCCTACAATGAGCAGTTCTTC.

The CDR3 is CASSSFNTGELFF. The CDR3 nucleotides are TGTGCCAGCAGCTCCTTTAACACCGGGGAGCTGTTTTTT. The rearrangement joins TRBV7-9 to TRBJ2-2; D is ambiguous. Trimming left V 4 bases short and J 2 bases short, with 5 bases between. CDR1 and CDR2 (germline): SEHNR, FQNEAQ (reference sequence). The CDR3 has 13 residues.

The chain links TRBV28 to TRBJ2-5; 11 positions match TRBD1. The CDR3 runs 16 residues. V lost 3 bases to trimming and J lost 4 bases; unmatched junction nucleotides: 7. Per germline, CDR1 MDHEN and CDR2 SYDVKM. Here the CDR3 reads CASSFPDRGRGETQYF. The CDR3 DNA is TGTGCCAGCAGTTTTCCGGACAGGGGGCGCGGAGAGACCCAGTACTTC.